The 17 T cell receptor beta chains listed next were all sequenced from one sample in a study of T cell repertoires in cytomegalovirus infection. A single record per CDR3 protein comes from TCRdb applying MiXCR to the reads. The profile shows fewer than 550,000 distinct CDR3 sequences, around 32% of them singletons. The source material was PBMCs. The receptors were sampled from a human donor in good health (CMV status not recorded). Some clones in this sample may be carry-over from other donors' samples.

This clonotype was recorded a few times. J is TRBJ1-2 and V is TRBV12-3 or TRBV12-4; weak D call: TRBD1 (6 bases). The CDR3 loop spans 15 amino acids. The germline V and J ends were trimmed by 6 bases and 4 bases, with 18 bases remaining between them. CDR3 sequence: CASSPDSSFSYGYTF. The CDR3 nucleotides read TGTGCCAGCAGCCCGGACAGTTCCTTTTCCTATGGCTACACCTTC.

This clonotype was detected a few times. V usage is TRBV23-1 and J usage is TRBJ2-7, with 9 positions matching TRBD1. TRBV23-1 is sorted into the ORF group, with uncertain function. The CDR3 covers 20 residues. Trimming at V came to 0 bases and at J to 3 bases, leaving 18 bases not matched to a gene. This CDR3 is CASSQSRSNRDRVGFYEQYF. In nucleotides, the CDR3 is TGCGCCAGCAGTCAATCGAGGTCAAACCGGGACAGGGTCGGCTTCTACGAGCAGTACTTC.

This clonotype was observed many times. The V call is TRBV7-6, the J call TRBJ1-1; perhaps TRBD1 as D (6 bases). Germline CDR1 and CDR2: SGHVS and FNYEAQ. The CDR3 sequence is 15 residues long. With 5 bases removed from V and 3 bases from J, the gap between germline ends came to 16 bases. The CDR3 bases are TGTGCCAGCAGCCCTAAACAGGGTTTGTACACTGAAGCTTTCTTT. Its translation is CASSPKQGLYTEAFF.

This clonotype occurred a few times. The chain employs TRBV19 and TRBJ2-7; TRBD1 matches 10 bases. There are 15 residues in the CDR3. Germline V gene sequence: CDR1 LNHDA, CDR2 SQIVND (reference sequence). The junction had 9 bases not matched to a gene; V was cut back by 9 bases and J by 1 base. The CDR3 coding sequence is TGTGCCAGATTACCGGGACAGGGGACATCCTACGAGCAGTACTTC. Encoded protein: CARLPGQGTSYEQYF.

Many counts were recorded for this clonotype. One end of the junction does not line up with germline, which may come from a read error. J is TRBJ2-2 and V is TRBV4-3; D is uncertain. Germline loops: CDR1 LGHNA, CDR2 YSLEER. The CDR3 loop spans 13 amino acids. CDR3 DNA sequence: TGCGCCACCAGCCGACGTCGTGGCGGGGAGCTGTTTTTT. Encoded protein: CATSRRRGGELFF.

This clonotype appeared many times. The gene calls are TRBV7-2 and TRBJ1-1, with D perhaps TRBD1 (5 bases). The V gene's germline CDR1 is SGHTA and CDR2 FQGNSA. V lost 2 bases and J lost 4, with 14 bases in between. The CDR3 is 15 residues long. The CDR3 sequence is CASSLSSSGGTEAFF. CDR3 coding DNA: TGTGCCAGCAGCTTAAGTTCGTCGGGGGGCACTGAAGCTTTCTTT.

There are a few counts of this clonotype. The gene calls are TRBV24-1 and TRBJ2-1; D is uncertain. Trimming cost V 10 bases and J 6 bases, with 24 bases left between them. Germline V gives CDR1 KGHDR, CDR2 SFDVKD. CDR3 size: 16 residues. Here the CDR3 reads CATPESKASGSNEQFF. CDR3 coding DNA: TGTGCCACGCCTGAGAGTAAGGCAAGTGGGTCCAATGAGCAGTTCTTC.

In regard to this clonotype: The conserved final phenylalanine or tryptophan is absent from the CDR3, which likely points to a read error. The V gene is TRBV12-3 or TRBV12-4, the J gene TRBJ1-1; 9 nucleotides align to TRBD1. After removal of 6 bases from V and 0 bases from J, the junction contained 8 bases not matched to a gene. This CDR3 contains 16 residues. The CDR3 region is CASSPGQGLMNTEAFC. The CDR3 coding sequence is TGTGCCAGCAGCCCGGGACAGGGACTTATGAACACTGAAGCTTTCTGT.

V is TRBV5-1 and J is TRBJ1-1; D call uncertain. The germline V and J ends were trimmed by 3 bases and 12 bases, with 12 bases remaining between them. Germline CDR1 reads SGHRS; CDR2 reads YFSETQ. The CDR3 spans 11 residues. CDR3 DNA sequence: TGCGCCAGCAGCTCCGGGGTTGGAACTTTCTTT. This codes for CASSSGVGTFF.

The chain is built from TRBV19 and TRBJ2-1; TRBD2 aligns across 12 bases. CDR3 length: 13 amino acids. J was trimmed by 7 bases and V by 6 bases; bases with no gene match: 1. Per germline, CDR1 LNHDA and CDR2 SQIVND (reference sequence). As DNA, the CDR3 is TGTGCCAGTAGGACTAGCGGGGGTAATGAGCAGTTCTTC. Its translation: CASRTSGGNEQFF.

The V and J genes are TRBV20-1 and TRBJ2-3, with D perhaps given as TRBD1 or TRBD2 (5 bases each). CDR1 is DFQATT and CDR2 is SNEGSKA in the germline V gene (reference sequence). The CDR3 runs to 13 residues. The ends were cut back, 3 bases at V and 0 bases at J, with 7 bases in the middle. CDR3 residues: CSARRGSTDTQYF. The CDR3 DNA sequence: TGCAGTGCTAGGAGGGGAAGCACAGATACGCAGTATTTT.

A few counts support this clonotype. The chain combines TRBV7-8 with TRBJ1-5; D is possibly TRBD1 (5 bases). The germline gives CDR1 SGHVS, CDR2 FQNEAQ. The CDR3 runs to 15 residues. The V gene lost 5 bases and the J gene lost 3 bases, with 14 bases spanning the gap. CDR3 DNA sequence: TGTGCCAGCAGCCTGTCGGGACGGAACAATCAGCCCCAGCATTTT. It translates to CASSLSGRNNQPQHF.

There are a few counts of this clonotype. The rearrangement links TRBV5-1 to TRBJ1-4, with a weak D call TRBD1 (6 bases). From germline, CDR1 is SGHRS and CDR2 YFSETQ. V was pared by 4 bases and J by 0 bases, with 13 bases between. The CDR3 consists of 16 residues. The CDR3 DNA sequence: TGCGCCAGCAGCCCGGGGACAACCGCAACTAATGAAAAACTGTTTTTT. Translated: CASSPGTTATNEKLFF.

There are a few counts of this clonotype. This chain joins TRBV5-4 and TRBJ2-7, with D possibly TRBD2 on 5 matching bases. V lost 4 bases, J lost 5 bases, and 16 bases lay in between. The CDR3 covers 14 residues. The V gene's germline CDR1 is SGHNT and CDR2 YYREEE (reference sequence). This chain's CDR3 is CASSNPTEGDEQYF. CDR3 coding DNA: TGTGCCAGCAGCAACCCCACTGAGGGCGACGAGCAGTACTTC. Using reference TRBV5-4 and TRBJ2-7 for the parts outside the CDR3, the full variable domain is ETGVTQSPTHLIKTRGQQVTLRCSSQSGHNTVSWYQQALGQGPQFIFQYYREEENGRGNFPPRFSGLQFPNYSSELNVNALELDDSALYLCASSNPTEGDEQYFGPGTRLTVT.

This clonotype was seen repeatedly, ten times or more. The CDR3 DNA reads TGTGCCAGCAGCCTACGACACTTGGTTGGTCAGCCCCAGCATTTT. It is translated as CASSLRHLVGQPQHF. This chain connects TRBV7-2 to TRBJ1-5; D remains unclear. This CDR3 has 15 residues. Between the trimmed V and J ends, which lost 5 bases and 6 bases, there was a span of 17 bases. Per the germline V gene, CDR1 is SGHTA and CDR2 is FQGNSA. The complete variable domain, with remaining parts taken from reference TRBV7-2 and TRBJ1-5, reads GAGVSQSPSNKVTEKGKDVELRCDPISGHTALYWYRQSLGQGLEFLIYFQGNSAPDKSGLPSDRFSAERTGGSVSTLTIQRTQQEDSAVYLCASSLRHLVGQPQHFGDGTRLSIL.

This clonotype showed up many times. The chain is built from TRBV2 and TRBJ2-5, with 7 positions matching TRBD2. This CDR3 has 18 amino acids. Germline-derived CDR1 and CDR2 are SNHLY and FYNNEI. The V segment lost 0 bases and the J segment 2 bases; nucleotides outside the gene matches: 12. The CDR3 protein is CASSEATGGGIKQETQYF. The DNA for the CDR3 is TGTGCCAGCAGTGAAGCGACGGGAGGAGGAATCAAACAAGAGACCCAGTACTTC.

This chain joins TRBV12-5 and TRBJ2-1; perhaps TRBD1 as D (6 bases). This CDR3 comprises 17 residues. Trimming removed 0 bases from V and 7 bases from J, with 19 bases in between. In germline, CDR1 is LGHNT, CDR2 FRNRAP. The CDR3 here is CASGLVPGTSSPNEQFF. The CDR3 DNA is TGTGCTAGTGGTTTGGTCCCCGGGACATCATCACCGAATGAGCAGTTCTTC.